This T cell receptor (beta chain) was found in a study of OX40 agonist ivuxolimab in advanced cancers. CDR3 size: 15 residues. Losses at the gene ends were 3 bases for V and 3 bases for J; bases not matched to a gene: 6. The germline V gene encodes CDR1 LNHDA and CDR2 SQIVND (reference sequence). Profiled with immunoSEQ multiplex PCR; TCRdb holds only in-frame clones, not every one. The sample has 95,000 to 150,000 clones, over 75% seen once. This clone was observed a few times. The TCR comes from an adult with an advanced solid tumor such as melanoma, head and neck, liver or kidney cancer. This chain joins TRBV19 and TRBJ2-5; 8 bases line up with TRBD2. This sample comprised CD4+ or CD8+ T cells sorted from blood, obtained in a trial of the OX40 agonist ivuxolimab. The CDR3 sequence is CASSMGLGLEETQYF. The CDR3 nucleotides read TGTGCCAGTAGTATGGGTTTGGGACTAGAAGAGACCCAGTACTTC.